This passage covers 32 T cell receptor beta chains from one sample sequenced in a study of shared clonotypes between healthy human individuals. TCRdb's table, derived via immunoSEQ multiplex PCR, lists solely in-frame clones and lacks some. The sample carries about 1.5 million clones, roughly 96% recorded once. Sequencing used naive CD4+ T cells sorted from blood. Subset given: CD45RA+ positively selected. Receptors were obtained from a man aged 30 to 45 in good health.

The gene calls are TRBV28 and TRBJ2-5; 10 nucleotides line up with TRBD1. The CDR3 is 14 amino acids. CDR1 and CDR2 from the germline V gene are MDHEN and SYDVKM. V lost 7 bases to trimming and J lost 6 bases; unmatched junction nucleotides: 8. The CDR3 spells CASTEGQGKKTQYF. Written as DNA, the CDR3 is TGTGCCAGCACCGAGGGACAGGGGAAAAAGACCCAGTACTTC. The full variable domain, with the rest looked up from reference TRBV28 and TRBJ2-5, is DVKVTQSSRYLVKRTGEKVFLECVQDMDHENMFWYRQDPGLGLRLIYFSYDVKMKEKGDIPEGYSVSREKKERFSLILESASTNQTSMYLCASTEGQGKKTQYFGPGTRLLVL.

The chain links TRBV10-3 to TRBJ2-3, with 8 positions matching TRBD2. The trim removed 4 bases at V and 6 bases at J, leaving 9 bases unmatched. Germline assignment: CDR1 ENHRY and CDR2 SYGVKD. CDR3 length: 15 amino acids. CDR3 nucleotide sequence: TGTGCCATCAGTGGACTACTAGCGGCTTACGATACGCAGTATTTT. This encodes CAISGLLAAYDTQYF.

This sequence joins TRBV12-5 and TRBJ2-5; 10 nucleotides align to TRBD2. This CDR3 spans 19 amino acids. Germline V gene lookup returns CDR1 LGHNT and CDR2 FRNRAP. Trimming at V came to 6 bases and at J to 2 bases, leaving 18 bases not matched to a gene. The CDR3 DNA sequence: TGTGCTAGTGGCCGAAGCAGGAACGAGCGGGAGGGCCGGCAAGAGACCCAGTACTTC. Its translation is CASGRSRNEREGRQETQYF.

Of note for this clone: This sample includes further DNA sequences coding for the same CDR3. The gene calls are TRBV5-1 and TRBJ2-5; TRBD1 matches 7 bases. V lost 4 bases, J lost 3 bases, and 3 bases stayed unmatched. CDR3 length: 13 residues. Germline CDR1 reads SGHRS; CDR2 reads YFSETQ. For the CDR3, the DNA is TGCGCCAGCAGCCTTACAGGGGAAGAGACCCAGTACTTC. Amino acids: CASSLTGEETQYF.

This chain links TRBV6-5 with TRBJ2-1; 7 positions match TRBD1. J was trimmed by 2 bases and V by 10 bases; bases with no gene match: 8. The CDR3 consists of 14 residues. Per the germline V gene, CDR1 is MNHEY and CDR2 is SVGAGI. The DNA for the CDR3 is TGTGCCACCAACCGGGGACAGACCTACAATGAGCAGTTCTTC. As protein: CATNRGQTYNEQFF.

The J gene is TRBJ2-1, the V gene TRBV27, with 10 bases fitting TRBD2. Germline V gene sequence: CDR1 MNHEY, CDR2 SMNVEV (reference sequence). CDR3 size: 17 residues. With 3 bases clipped from V and 7 bases from J, the junction kept 12 bases outside the gene matches. The DNA of the CDR3 is TGTGCCAGCAGTTTGCCTAGCGGGAGATCTGATCAGAATGAGCAGTTCTTC. Translation gives CASSLPSGRSDQNEQFF.

The gene calls are TRBV4-3 and TRBJ2-2; D gene uncertain. Germline values: CDR1 LGHNA, CDR2 YSLEER. Trimming took 1 base from V and 4 from J, leaving 4 bases between them. The CDR3 is 13 residues long. CDR3 in amino acids: CASSQVITGELFF. The CDR3 DNA sequence: TGCGCCAGCAGCCAAGTTATCACCGGGGAGCTGTTTTTT.

The chain uses TRBV5-6 and TRBJ2-7; possible D gene TRBD2, 6 bases. V was cut by 2 bases and J by 4 bases, with 16 bases left in between. CDR3 length: 15 amino acids. Germline values: CDR1 SGHDT, CDR2 YYEEEE. The CDR3 loop reads CASSFMPGARYEQYF. In DNA, the CDR3 is TGTGCCAGCAGCTTTATGCCGGGAGCCAGGTACGAGCAGTACTTC.

This clone occurred once. The rearrangement links TRBV9 to TRBJ2-1, with 12 nucleotides matching TRBD1. Germline values: CDR1 SGDLS, CDR2 YYNGEE. CDR3 length: 18 amino acids. J lost 6 bases, V lost 5 bases, and 15 bases had no gene match. CDR3 coding DNA: TGTGCCAGCAGTGCCGGGACAGGGGGCTGGTGGGTAATCAATGAGCAGTTCTTC. Its protein product is CASSAGTGGWWVINEQFF.

CDR3 sequence (DNA): TGTGCCAGCAGTGAAATGACAAGCCAAGAGACCCAGTACTTC. Its translation: CASSEMTSQETQYF. The V call is TRBV2, the J call TRBJ2-5, with D hard to call. This CDR3 is built from 14 residues. Germline-derived CDR1 and CDR2 are SNHLY and FYNNEI. V lost 2 bases and J lost 1, with 8 bases in between.

J is TRBJ2-3 and V is TRBV5-1; 8 nucleotides line up with TRBD2. With V trimmed by 4 bases and J by 0 bases, 4 bases remained unmatched. The CDR3 contains 15 residues. Germline CDR1 SGHRS, CDR2 YFSETQ. The CDR3 DNA sequence: TGCGCCAGCAGCATTAGCGGGACTAGCACAGATACGCAGTATTTT. This gives the protein CASSISGTSTDTQYF.

This chain joins TRBV28 and TRBJ2-3; 13 bases align to TRBD2. J gave up 5 bases and V 6 bases, and 5 bases lay outside the gene matches. This CDR3 has 15 residues. CDR1 is MDHEN and CDR2 is SYDVKM in the germline V gene. This CDR3 reads CASRTTSGRVDTQYF. CDR3 coding DNA: TGTGCCAGCAGAACCACTAGCGGGAGGGTAGATACGCAGTATTTT.

This chain uses TRBV6-5 with TRBJ2-5; TRBD1 matches at 8 bases. Germline CDR1 and CDR2: MNHEY and SVGAGI. V lost 5 bases to trimming and J lost 3 bases; unmatched junction nucleotides: 8. The CDR3 extends over 15 amino acids. CDR3 DNA: TGTGCCAGCAGTCATGGGACAGGTCGGGAAGAGACCCAGTACTTC. Amino acids: CASSHGTGREETQYF.

This clone was seen only once. Other DNA sequences in this sample translate to the same CDR3. The chain uses TRBV29-1 and TRBJ2-3; D call uncertain. V gave up 3 bases and J gave up 3 bases, with 1 base separating them. This CDR3 region has 10 residues. Germline assignment: CDR1 SQVTM and CDR2 ANQGSEA. The CDR3 region has the DNA TGCAGCGTTGATACAGATACGCAGTATTTT. Encoded protein: CSVDTDTQYF.

V is TRBV19 and J is TRBJ2-1; a possible D gene is TRBD2 (6 bases). V shed 7 bases and J shed 5 bases, with 12 bases lying between them. The CDR3 is 13 residues long. Germline assignment: CDR1 LNHDA and CDR2 SQIVND (reference sequence). The CDR3 protein is CASTNGRNNEQFF. The DNA of the CDR3 is TGTGCCAGTACCAACGGGAGAAACAATGAGCAGTTCTTC. The complete variable domain, with remaining parts taken from reference TRBV19 and TRBJ2-1, reads DGGITQSPKYLFRKEGQNVTLSCEQNLNHDAMYWYRQDPGQGLRLIYYSQIVNDFQKGDIAEGYSVSREKKESFPLTVTSAQKNPTAFYLCASTNGRNNEQFFGPGTRLTVL.

V usage is TRBV11-3 and J usage is TRBJ2-5; no reliable D call. V gave up 2 bases and J gave up 4 bases, with 14 bases separating them. This CDR3 comprises 15 residues. Germline values: CDR1 SGHNT, CDR2 YENEEA. CDR3 sequence reads: CASSLRTDPGETQYF. CDR3 bases: TGTGCCAGCAGCTTACGGACGGACCCTGGAGAGACCCAGTACTTC.

The CDR3 region is CASSLPEYNEQFF. DNA for the CDR3: TGCGCCAGCAGCTTGCCCGAATACAATGAGCAGTTCTTC. The chain couples TRBV5-1 to TRBJ2-1; D remains unclear. The CDR3 length is 13 residues. With 1 base removed from V and 4 bases from J, the gap between germline ends came to 6 bases. Germline CDR1 reads SGHRS; CDR2 reads YFSETQ.

V usage is TRBV6-5 and J usage is TRBJ2-1; TRBD1 agrees at 7 bases. Per the germline V gene, CDR1 is MNHEY and CDR2 is SVGAGI. J lost 11 bases, V lost 7 bases, and 8 bases had no gene match. CDR3 length: 12 amino acids. This CDR3 is CASTSPGQQQFF. CDR3 coding DNA: TGTGCCAGCACCTCCCCGGGACAGCAGCAGTTCTTC.

The J gene is TRBJ1-4, the V gene TRBV7-3, with TRBD1 matching 9 bases. The CDR3 length is 18 residues. CDR1 and CDR2 (germline): SGHTA, FQGTGA. Trimming at V came to 6 bases and at J to 0 bases, leaving 11 bases not matched to a gene. CDR3 amino acids: CASRRSGTGSATNEKLFF. The CDR3 DNA sequence: TGTGCCAGCAGGAGAAGCGGGACAGGGTCGGCAACTAATGAAAAACTGTTTTTT.

The rearrangement uses TRBV10-3 and TRBJ2-7; perhaps TRBD2 as D (5 bases). The V end lost 6 bases, the J end lost 7 bases, and 16 bases lay between the germline ends. The CDR3 extends over 13 amino acids. Germline V gene lookup returns CDR1 ENHRY and CDR2 SYGVKD. The CDR3 nucleotides are TGTGCCATCAGCCCGGACTGGGTCCGAGAGCAGTACTTC. It encodes CAISPDWVREQYF.

V is TRBV18 and J is TRBJ1-4, with 8 bases identical to TRBD1. This CDR3 has 13 residues. V shed 2 bases and J 8 bases; nucleotides not matched to a gene: 1. Per germline, CDR1 KGHSH and CDR2 LQKENI. CDR3 sequence (DNA): TGTGCCAGCTCACCAGCAGGGGGCGAAAAACTGTTTTTT. Its protein is CASSPAGGEKLFF. Together with reference TRBV18 and TRBJ1-4, the CDR3 gives the full variable domain: NAGVMQNPRHLVRRRGQEARLRCSPMKGHSHVYWYRQLPEEGLKFMVYLQKENIIDESGMPKERFSAEFPKEGPSILRIQQVVRGDSAAYFCASSPAGGEKLFFGSGTQLSVL.

The CDR3 here is CASSEGQGRNEQFF. CDR3 in DNA: TGTGCCAGCAGCGAGGGACAGGGGCGCAATGAGCAGTTCTTC. V and J are TRBV5-4 and TRBJ2-1; 10 bases match TRBD1. Per germline, CDR1 SGHNT and CDR2 YYREEE (reference sequence). Trimming removed 4 bases from V and 6 bases from J; junction bases left unmatched: 4. CDR3 size: 14 residues.

This sequence joins TRBV5-8 and TRBJ1-1; no definite D call. This CDR3 has 13 amino acids. Per the germline V gene, CDR1 is SGHTS and CDR2 is YDEGEE. V lost 4 bases, J lost 11 bases, and 18 bases lay in between. Written as DNA, the CDR3 is TGTGCCAGCAGCCCTATAGGAGTGGTTGAGGCTTTCTTT. This sequence encodes CASSPIGVVEAFF.

CDR3 coding DNA: TGTGCCAGCAGTTTCCCCCTCGAGGGCGCAGATACGCAGTATTTT. It is translated as CASSFPLEGADTQYF. This chain joins TRBV28 and TRBJ2-3, with a tentative D call TRBD2 (5 bases). Germline V gene lookup returns CDR1 MDHEN and CDR2 SYDVKM. Trimming stripped 3 bases from V and 4 bases from J, with 14 bases between. The CDR3 has 15 amino acids.

The chain uses TRBV4-1 and TRBJ2-2; 7 bases are a match to TRBD2. The CDR3 contains 15 residues. V dropped 1 base and J dropped 5; count of bases not matched to a gene: 4. CDR1 is MGHRA and CDR2 is YSYEKL in the germline V gene. Written as DNA, the CDR3 is TGCGCCAGCAGCCAAGTGGCTAGCGGAACCGGGGAGCTGTTTTTT. It yields the protein CASSQVASGTGELFF.

A note on this clone: This same CDR3 is encoded by further DNA sequences in the sample. The chain carries TRBV18 and TRBJ2-7; possibly TRBD2 for D (5 bases). The CDR3 covers 14 residues. Germline V gene lookup returns CDR1 KGHSH and CDR2 LQKENI. V lost 0 bases to trimming and J lost 0 bases, with 6 bases between them. CDR3 nucleotides: TGTGCCAGCTCACCACCAGCGGCCTCCTACGAGCAGTACTTC. It codes for CASSPPAASYEQYF.

This clone has only one observation. The chain combines TRBV5-4 with TRBJ2-2; TRBD2 is a possible D gene (5 bases). This CDR3 has 15 amino acids. Germline values: CDR1 SGHNT, CDR2 YYREEE (reference sequence). Trimming removed 0 bases from V and 3 bases from J, with 9 bases in between. DNA for the CDR3: TGTGCCAGCAGCTTGGGAGGGTTTCACACCGGGGAGCTGTTTTTT. The encoded protein is CASSLGGFHTGELFF.

The chain is built from TRBV11-2 and TRBJ1-5; no reliable D call. CDR3 length equals 15 residues. Germline V lookup: CDR1 SGHAT, CDR2 FQNNGV. Trimming removed 5 bases at V and 0 bases at J, with 11 bases between. CDR3 residues: CASSPGSVSNQPQHF. The CDR3 coding sequence is TGTGCCAGCAGCCCGGGAAGCGTTAGCAATCAGCCCCAGCATTTT.

The chain couples TRBV9 to TRBJ1-1, with D hard to call. This CDR3 has 16 residues. Trimming shortened V by 4 bases and J by 0 bases, and 16 bases separated the two germline ends. The germline CDR1 and CDR2 sequences are SGDLS and YYNGEE. CDR3 protein: CASSPRTGNLNTEAFF. Written as DNA, the CDR3 is TGTGCCAGCAGCCCTAGAACCGGGAACCTGAACACTGAAGCTTTCTTT.

The gene calls are TRBV28 and TRBJ2-3; TRBD2 matches 10 bases. Losses at the gene ends were 3 bases for V and 0 bases for J; bases not matched to a gene: 15. In germline, CDR1 is MDHEN, CDR2 SYDVKM. The CDR3 has 20 amino acids. CDR3 sequence reads: CASSLLLGRTSGSSTDTQYF. CDR3 in DNA: TGTGCCAGCAGTTTGCTACTTGGTAGGACTAGCGGATCTAGCACAGATACGCAGTATTTT. The whole variable domain, remainder taken from reference TRBV28 and TRBJ2-3, is DVKVTQSSRYLVKRTGEKVFLECVQDMDHENMFWYRQDPGLGLRLIYFSYDVKMKEKGDIPEGYSVSREKKERFSLILESASTNQTSMYLCASSLLLGRTSGSSTDTQYFGPGTRLTVL.

The J gene is TRBJ2-1, the V gene TRBV4-1; TRBD1 is a possible D gene (5 bases). CDR3 size: 14 residues. CDR1 MGHRA and CDR2 YSYEKL come from the germline V gene. The germline V and J ends were trimmed by 4 bases and 10 bases, with 17 bases remaining between them. Written as DNA, the CDR3 is TGCGCCAGCAGCCCCGAAGGCCTAAGGGGAGAGCAGTTCTTC. This translates into CASSPEGLRGEQFF.

Turning to this clone: Other DNA sequences from this sample encode an identical CDR3 as well. This rearrangement joins TRBV5-1 to TRBJ2-5; D gene ambiguous. V was cut by 2 bases and J by 5 bases, with 7 bases left in between. The CDR3 has 12 amino acids. Germline V gene lookup returns CDR1 SGHRS and CDR2 YFSETQ. CDR3 nucleotides: TGCGCCAGCAGCTTTGATAGGGAGACCCAGTACTTC. This translates into CASSFDRETQYF. Variable domain in full (rest from reference TRBV5-1 and TRBJ2-5): KAGVTQTPRYLIKTRGQQVTLSCSPISGHRSVSWYQQTPGQGLQFLFEYFSETQRNKGNFPGRFSGRQFSNSRSEMNVSTLELGDSALYLCASSFDRETQYFGPGTRLLVL.